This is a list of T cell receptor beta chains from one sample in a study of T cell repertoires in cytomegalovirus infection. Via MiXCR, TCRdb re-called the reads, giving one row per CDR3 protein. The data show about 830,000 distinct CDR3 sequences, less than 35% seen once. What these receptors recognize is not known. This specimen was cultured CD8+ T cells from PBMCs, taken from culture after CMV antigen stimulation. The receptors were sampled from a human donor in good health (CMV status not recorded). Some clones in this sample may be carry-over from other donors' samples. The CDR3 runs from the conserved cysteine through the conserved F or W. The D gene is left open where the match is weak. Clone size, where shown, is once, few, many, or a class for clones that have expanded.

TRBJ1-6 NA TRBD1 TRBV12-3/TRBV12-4 TGTGCCAGCAGTTTATGGACAGGGGAGGATTCACCCCTCCACTTT CASSLWTGEDSPLHF
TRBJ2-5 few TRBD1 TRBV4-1 TGTGCCAGCAGCCAAGAGACAGGGGGGCATGAGACCCAGTACTTC CASSQETGGHETQYF
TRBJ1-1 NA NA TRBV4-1 TGCGCCAGCAGCCAAGACGGGCGTCAAGCTTTCTTT CASSQDGRQAFF
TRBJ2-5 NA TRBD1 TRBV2 TGTGCCAGCAGTGACCCGGGACAGGGTGTCGAGACCCAGTACTTC CASSDPGQGVETQYF
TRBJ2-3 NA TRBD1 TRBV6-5 TGTGCCAGCATGACGGACAGGGGAAATGCAGATACGCAGTATTTT CASMTDRGNADTQYF
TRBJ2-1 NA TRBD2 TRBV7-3 TGTGCCAGCAGCTTAACCCCACTAGCGGGGTCGAATGAGCAGTTCTTC CASSLTPLAGSNEQFF
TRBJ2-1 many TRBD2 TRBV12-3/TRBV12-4 TGTGCCAGCAGTTACCCCGGGGAGGGCTCCTACAATGAGCAGTTCTTC CASSYPGEGSYNEQFF
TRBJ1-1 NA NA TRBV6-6 TGTGCCAACAGTTACTCGATCAGACTATTGAACACTGAAGCTTTCTTT CANSYSIRLLNTEAFF
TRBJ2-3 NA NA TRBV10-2 TGCGCCAGCAGTGAGTCGATGTGGGGGAGTAGCACAGATACGCAGTATTTT CASSESMWGSSTDTQYF
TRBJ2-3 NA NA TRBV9 TGTGCCAGCAGCGTAGGACGGGGGAACACAGATACGCAGTATTTT CASSVGRGNTDTQYF
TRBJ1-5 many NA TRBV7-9 TGTGCCAGCAGCTTAGACGATCAGCCCCAGCATTTT CASSLDDQPQHF
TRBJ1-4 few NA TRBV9 TGTGCCAGCGGACGAGCTAATGAAAAACTGTTTTTT CASGRANEKLFF
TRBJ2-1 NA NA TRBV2 TGTGCCAGCAGTTTTAGGACAGCCGACTACAATGAGCAGTTCTTC CASSFRTADYNEQFF
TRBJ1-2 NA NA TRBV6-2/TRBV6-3 TGTGCCAGCAGCCCGGGACTATACTACTATGGCTACACCTTC CASSPGLYYYGYTF
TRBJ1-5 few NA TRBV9 TGTGCCGGTGACAGAAATTGTGGTCAGCCCCAGCATTTT CAGDRNCGQPQHF
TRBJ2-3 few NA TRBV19 TGTGCCAGTAGTATAGGGAGAACCGGGTCTAGCACAGATACGCAGTATTTT CASSIGRTGSSTDTQYF
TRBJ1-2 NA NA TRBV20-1 TGCAGTGCTAGACCAGACTCCTGGGGCTATGGCTACACCTTC CSARPDSWGYGYTF
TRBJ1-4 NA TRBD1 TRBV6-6 TGTGCCAGCACCTTTACCGACAGGGTCGCTGCTAATGAAAAACTGTTTTTT CASTFTDRVAANEKLFF
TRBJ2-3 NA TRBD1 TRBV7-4 TGTACCATCCCGGGACAGGGACATCCCACAGATACGCAGTATTTT CTIPGQGHPTDTQYF
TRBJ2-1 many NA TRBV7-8 TGTGCCAGCAGCCCAGCTAATGAGCAGTTCTTC CASSPANEQFF
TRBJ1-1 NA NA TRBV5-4 TGTGCCAGCAGCCTCCAAGGGGGGGGGCCGACTGAAGCTTTCTTT CASSLQGGGPTEAFF
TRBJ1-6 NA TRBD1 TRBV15 TGTACCACCAGCAGGGGGGACAGCCTCTATAATTCACCCCTCCACTTT CTTSRGDSLYNSPLHF
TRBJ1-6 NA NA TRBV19 TGTGCCAGTAGTCCTGCCTCGAGCTCCTATAATTCACCCCTCCACTTT CASSPASSSYNSPLHF
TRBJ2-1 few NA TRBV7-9 TGTGCCAGCAGCCCTGTCCAGAAGACGGGACCCAACAATGAGCAGTTCTTC CASSPVQKTGPNNEQFF
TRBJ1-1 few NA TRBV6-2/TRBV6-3 TGTGCCAGCAGCTCCTCTTTCGCTTACAGGAGGACTGAAGCTTTCTTT CASSSSFAYRRTEAFF
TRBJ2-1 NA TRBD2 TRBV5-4 TGTGCCAGCAGCTTGTTTGCGGGGGGCAACAATGAGCAGTTCTTC CASSLFAGGNNEQFF
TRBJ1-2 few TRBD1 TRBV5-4 TGTGCCAGCAGCGCCGACAGGGTGGTTGGCTACACCTTC CASSADRVVGYTF
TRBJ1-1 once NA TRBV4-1 TGCGCCAGCAGCCAAGGGAGGATGGACGAAGCTTTCTTT CASSQGRMDEAFF
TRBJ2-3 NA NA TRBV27 TGTGCCAGCAGTTTAGGGGGGCGGTCTAGCACAGATACGCAGTATTTT CASSLGGRSSTDTQYF
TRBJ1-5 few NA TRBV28 TGTGCCAGCAGTATCCAGGGAGGTCAGCCCCAGCATTTT CASSIQGGQPQHF
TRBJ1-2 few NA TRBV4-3 TGCGCCAGCAGCCAAGTAAACAGCCTGGGCTATGGCTACACCTTC CASSQVNSLGYGYTF
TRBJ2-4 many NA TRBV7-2 TGTGCCAGCAGCTTAGACTGGCTAGCCAAAAACATTCAGTACTTC CASSLDWLAKNIQYF
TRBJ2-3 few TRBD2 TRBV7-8 TGTGCCAGCAGCTTAGTTGCCCTTAGCGGGGGCCTCACAGATACGCAGTATTTT CASSLVALSGGLTDTQYF
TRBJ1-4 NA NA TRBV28 TGTGCCAGCAGTTTCCTCTCGGGGGCAAGTAATGAAAAACTGTTTTTT CASSFLSGASNEKLFF
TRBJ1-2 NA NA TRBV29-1 TGCAGCGTTGCTAAGTGGACCGCAGCCCGGGGGGGCTATGGCTACACCTTC CSVAKWTAARGGYGYTF